Below, 27 T cell receptor beta chains from the same sample are listed, as sequenced in a study of T cells in Graves' hyperthyroidism and ophthalmopathy. What was amplified from RNA transcripts were TCR beta CDR3 regions. The HTBI set primed first-round TCR CDR3 RT-PCR. One entry per CDR3 protein, called by TCRdb with MiXCR from the multiplex PCR reads. The sample contains about 500,000 distinct CDR3 sequences, approximately 14% of which appear only once. Source material: blood. The receptors originated from a woman aged 18-29 years with Graves' hyperthyroidism.

In this sample, this clonotype turned up many times. The chain links TRBV27 to TRBJ1-2; 9 bases are shared with TRBD1. This CDR3 has 13 residues. J was trimmed by 8 bases and V by 5 bases; bases with no gene match: 6. Germline CDR1 is MNHEY and CDR2 is SMNVEV (reference sequence). CDR3 sequence: CASSAYRGQGYTF. CDR3 bases: TGTGCCAGCAGTGCCTACAGGGGGCAGGGCTACACCTTC.

This clonotype was recorded many times. The V call is TRBV3-1, the J call TRBJ1-1, with D possibly being TRBD1 (6 bases). V was clipped by 0 bases and J by 3 bases, with 11 bases between them. Germline V gene lookup returns CDR1 LGHDT and CDR2 YNNKEL (reference sequence). The CDR3 has 15 amino acids. CDR3 in DNA: TGTGCCAGCAGCCAAGAGCTGGGGGCGGACACTGAAGCTTTCTTT. It yields the protein CASSQELGADTEAFF.

This clonotype came up many times. V usage is TRBV27 and J usage is TRBJ2-3; 9 bases agree with TRBD2. Trimming took 3 bases from V and 5 from J; bases not matched to a gene: 12. Germline assignment: CDR1 MNHEY and CDR2 SMNVEV (reference sequence). CDR3 length equals 17 residues. The CDR3 nucleotides are TGTGCCAGCAGTTTTCAAGGTAGCGGGAGATCCGGAGATACGCAGTATTTT. As protein: CASSFQGSGRSGDTQYF.

Many counts were recorded for this clonotype. This chain links TRBV7-9 with TRBJ2-1; 9 nucleotides match TRBD1. CDR3 size: 16 residues. CDR1 SEHNR and CDR2 FQNEAQ come from the germline V gene (reference sequence). J lost 5 bases, V lost 4 bases, and 9 bases had no gene match. The CDR3 DNA reads as TGTGCCAGCAGCTCAGTCCGGGACAGGGATAACAATGAGCAGTTCTTC. Amino acids: CASSSVRDRDNNEQFF.

This clonotype was counted at least ten times. This chain uses TRBV9 with TRBJ1-1, with no clear D. V dropped 0 bases and J dropped 1 base, with 7 bases sitting between them. Per germline, CDR1 SGDLS and CDR2 YYNGEE. This CDR3 region has 14 residues. Here the CDR3 reads CASSVVAENTEAFF. For the CDR3, the DNA is TGTGCCAGCAGCGTAGTGGCAGAGAACACTGAAGCTTTCTTT.

This clonotype came up many times. The rearrangement links TRBV24-1 to TRBJ2-1, with 7 bases lining up with TRBD1. This CDR3 spans 16 amino acids. Germline CDR1 KGHDR, CDR2 SFDVKD. The ends lost 0 bases at V and 10 bases at J; junction bases unmatched: 11. Here the CDR3 reads CATSDLARGRESEQFF. Here the CDR3 DNA reads TGTGCCACCAGTGATTTGGCAAGGGGGCGCGAAAGCGAGCAGTTCTTC.

The chain employs TRBV3-1 and TRBJ1-5; D not certain. This CDR3 comprises 13 residues. Germline lookup yields CDR1 LGHDT and CDR2 YNNKEL (reference sequence). V lost 4 bases to trimming and J lost 6 bases, with 10 bases between them. CDR3 coding DNA: TGTGCCAGCAGCCTTGGAAAGGGTCAGCCCCAGCATTTT. It specifies CASSLGKGQPQHF.

This clonotype was observed at least ten times. The gene calls are TRBV20-1 and TRBJ2-3, with 9 bases lining up with TRBD2. The junction had 10 bases not matched to a gene; V was cut back by 4 bases and J by 5 bases. The CDR3 is 15 residues long. Germline lookup yields CDR1 DFQATT and CDR2 SNEGSKA (reference sequence). The CDR3: CSAKPGLAQLDTQYF. CDR3 sequence (DNA): TGCAGTGCTAAACCGGGACTAGCCCAGCTAGATACGCAGTATTTT.

Details on this clonotype: Mismatch with germline at one junction end may stem from a read error. The J gene is TRBJ1-5, the V gene TRBV30; no clear D gene. Germline V gene sequence: CDR1 GTSNPN, CDR2 SVGIG (reference sequence). The CDR3 is 14 amino acids. CDR3 nucleotide sequence: TGTGCCTGGGGTGTATCGCAAATAGGTCAGCCCCAGCATTTT. This gives the protein CAWGVSQIGQPQHF.

This clonotype was seen many times. This chain joins TRBV9 and TRBJ2-1; D uncertain. The germline V and J ends were trimmed by 0 bases and 4 bases, with 5 bases remaining between them. This CDR3 contains 13 residues. The V gene's germline CDR1 is SGDLS and CDR2 YYNGEE. CDR3 DNA: TGTGCCAGCAGCGTAGACTTATACAATGAGCAGTTCTTC. Translating it yields CASSVDLYNEQFF.

At least ten counts were recorded for this clonotype. This chain uses TRBV30 with TRBJ1-5; D remains unclear. This CDR3 comprises 13 residues. From germline, CDR1 is GTSNPN and CDR2 SVGIG (reference sequence). V lost 2 bases, J lost 5 bases, and 10 bases lay in between. The CDR3 protein is CAWSSRRDQPQHF. The CDR3 nucleotides are TGTGCCTGGAGTTCACGGAGGGATCAGCCCCAGCATTTT. The full variable domain, with the rest looked up from reference TRBV30 and TRBJ1-5, is SQTIHQWPATLVQPVGSPLSLECTVEGTSNPNLYWYRQAAGRGLQLLFYSVGIGQISSEVPQNLSASRPQDRQFILSSKKLLLSDSGFYLCAWSSRRDQPQHFGDGTRLSIL.

In this sample, this clonotype turned up a few times. The rearrangement uses TRBV27 and TRBJ2-2, with D unclear. The CDR3 runs 15 residues. The germline gives CDR1 MNHEY, CDR2 SMNVEV (reference sequence). Trimming stripped 11 bases from V and 0 bases from J, with 16 bases between. Here the CDR3 DNA reads TGTGCCTCCTTTCGGACGCTCCCGAACACCGGGGAGCTGTTTTTT. The encoded protein is CASFRTLPNTGELFF.

This clonotype came up many times. The chain couples TRBV6-2 or TRBV6-3 to TRBJ2-7; D is uncertain. The CDR3 consists of 12 residues. Germline V gene data show CDR1 as MNHEY and CDR2 as SVGEGT. V was clipped by 3 bases and J by 5 bases, with 8 bases between them. The CDR3 coding sequence is TGTGCCAGCAGTTATCCCCCCCACGAGCAGTACGTC. This sequence encodes CASSYPPHEQYV.

The chain uses TRBV4-1 and TRBJ2-7; 11 positions agree with TRBD1. Germline V gene data show CDR1 as MGHRA and CDR2 as YSYEKL. The CDR3 is 15 amino acids. Germline trimming cut 1 base from V and 5 bases from J; bases unmatched to any gene: 4. CDR3 nucleotides: TGCGCCAGCAGCCAAGCGGACAGGGGGCCCAACGAGCAGTACTTC. Amino acid sequence: CASSQADRGPNEQYF.

In this sample, this clonotype turned up many times. The chain employs TRBV12-3 or TRBV12-4 and TRBJ1-5; 10 bases map to TRBD1. The CDR3 is 17 residues long. With V trimmed by 5 bases and J by 0 bases, 7 bases remained unmatched. CDR3 sequence (DNA): TGTGCCAGCAGTGCAGACAGGGGGCGAGGTAGCAATCAGCCCCAGCATTTT. The encoded protein is CASSADRGRGSNQPQHF.

In this sample, this clonotype turned up a few times. The V and J genes are TRBV6-1 and TRBJ1-5; no reliable D call. Germline-derived CDR1 and CDR2 are MNHNS and SASEGT. V dropped 2 bases and J dropped 5 bases, with 4 bases sitting between them. CDR3 length: 12 residues. CDR3 amino acids: CASSERYQPQHF. The DNA for the CDR3 is TGTGCCAGCAGTGAAAGATATCAGCCCCAGCATTTT.

This clonotype was picked up many times. CDR3 sequence: CASSSKTGQETQYF. In nucleotides, the CDR3 is TGCGCCAGCAGCTCGAAGACAGGCCAAGAGACCCAGTACTTC. The chain carries TRBV5-1 and TRBJ2-5; tentative D call: TRBD1 (6 bases). The CDR3 has 14 residues. Between the trimmed V and J ends, which lost 3 bases and 1 base, there was a span of 10 bases. CDR1 is SGHRS and CDR2 is YFSETQ in the germline V gene. Filled out from reference TRBV5-1 and TRBJ2-5, the complete variable domain reads KAGVTQTPRYLIKTRGQQVTLSCSPISGHRSVSWYQQTPGQGLQFLFEYFSETQRNKGNFPGRFSGRQFSNSRSEMNVSTLELGDSALYLCASSSKTGQETQYFGPGTRLLVL.

The CDR3 protein is CASSWLAGGSYEQYV. CDR3 coding DNA: TGTGCCAGCAGTTGGTTAGCGGGAGGGTCCTACGAGCAGTACGTC. The chain links TRBV6-2 or TRBV6-3 to TRBJ2-7; 11 bases match TRBD2. CDR1 MNHEY and CDR2 SVGEGT come from the germline V gene. The ends lost 4 bases at V and 1 base at J; junction bases unmatched: 3. The CDR3 contains 15 residues.

This clonotype was seen ten or more times. The chain uses TRBV12-3 or TRBV12-4 and TRBJ2-7, with D uncertain. The CDR3 loop spans 11 amino acids. Trimming removed 5 bases from V and 5 bases from J, with 7 bases in between. CDR3 protein: CASSNLDEQYF. Here the CDR3 DNA reads TGTGCCAGCAGTAACCTCGACGAGCAGTACTTC.

The table lists this clonotype with a few counts. The V gene is TRBV19, the J gene TRBJ2-7; 7 nucleotides line up with TRBD2. Germline V gene sequence: CDR1 LNHDA, CDR2 SQIVND (reference sequence). The CDR3 spans 14 residues. V trimming: 7 bases; J trimming: 1 base; junction bases outside the gene matches: 7. The CDR3 DNA reads as TGTGCCAGTATGAGGACTAGTAGTTCCTACGAGCAGTACTTC. Its translation is CASMRTSSSYEQYF.

This clonotype showed up just a few times. J is TRBJ2-1 and V is TRBV9, with TRBD2 identical over 12 bases. The CDR3 runs to 18 residues. Trimming cost V 0 bases and J 7 bases; bases outside gene matches: 11. Germline CDR1 SGDLS, CDR2 YYNGEE. The CDR3 bases are TGTGCCAGCAGCGTAGCAGTGACTAGCGGGGGCCCCTCAAATGAGCAGTTCTTC. Its translation: CASSVAVTSGGPSNEQFF.

This clonotype was seen at least ten times. The chain uses TRBV5-1 and TRBJ2-3, with TRBD2 matching 11 bases. The CDR3 extends over 16 amino acids. Germline CDR1 SGHRS, CDR2 YFSETQ. V trimming: 4 bases; J trimming: 2 bases; junction bases outside the gene matches: 6. The CDR3 sequence is CASSAGLAETTDTQYF. The CDR3 DNA sequence: TGCGCCAGCAGCGCGGGACTAGCGGAGACCACAGATACGCAGTATTTT.

This clonotype was seen many times. The chain uses TRBV20-1 and TRBJ2-7; no clear D gene. CDR3 size: 13 residues. The V and J ends lost 3 bases and 2 bases respectively, with 11 bases between them. Germline V gene sequence: CDR1 DFQATT, CDR2 SNEGSKA (reference sequence). CDR3 sequence reads: CSASRLGTYEQYF. The CDR3 coding sequence is TGCAGTGCTAGTCGTCTAGGAACCTACGAGCAGTACTTC.

The J gene is TRBJ2-1, the V gene TRBV20-1; possibly TRBD2 for D (6 bases). Germline CDR1 is DFQATT and CDR2 is SNEGSKA (reference sequence). The V and J ends lost 1 base and 6 bases respectively, with 13 bases between them. This CDR3 is 14 amino acids long. The CDR3 region has the DNA TGCAGTGCTAGAGTTAGCGGAGAAGGCAATGAGCAGTTCTTC. Encoded protein: CSARVSGEGNEQFF.

Turning to this clonotype: This may arise from a read error, as a much more abundant clone is one base away. This chain links TRBV3-1 with TRBJ2-7; either TRBD1 or TRBD2 may supply D (5 bases each). The CDR3 has 15 amino acids. Germline CDR1 and CDR2: LGHDT and YNNKEL (reference sequence). The chain's CDR3 is CASRQGDTLGEEQYF. In DNA, the CDR3 is TGTGCCAGCAGGCAAGGCGACACCCTGGGGGAAGAGCAGTACTTC.

This clonotype occurred many times. V and J are TRBV3-1 and TRBJ2-7; D possibly corresponds to TRBD1 (6 bases). Germline V lookup: CDR1 LGHDT, CDR2 YNNKEL (reference sequence). Trimming removed 0 bases at V and 5 bases at J, with 11 bases between. The CDR3 is made up of 14 amino acids. The CDR3 protein is CASSQEQGRDEQYF. CDR3 nucleotides: TGTGCCAGCAGCCAAGAGCAGGGGCGCGACGAGCAGTACTTC.

The chain carries TRBV9 and TRBJ1-1; D ambiguous. The CDR3 has 14 residues. Per the germline V gene, CDR1 is SGDLS and CDR2 is YYNGEE. Between the trimmed V and J ends, which lost 3 bases and 3 bases, there was a span of 12 bases. The CDR3 sequence is CASSATVGDTEAFF. CDR3 nucleotide sequence: TGTGCCAGCAGCGCCACGGTGGGAGACACTGAAGCTTTCTTT.